This is a list of T cell receptor beta chains from one sample in a study of blood T cells in healthy people across ages. In TCRdb, the 5' RACE reads were re-called with MiXCR into one record per CDR3 protein. In the table there are approximately 770,000 distinct CDR3 sequences, 58% of which are singletons. The sequenced material came from blood. Every receptor here comes from a man aged 25 to 45 in good health. Each CDR3 is given with its conserved first and last residue. The D gene is left open where the match is weak. Rows may omit the clone size; those that give it use once, few, many or a size class.

D	size	V	J	DNA	CDR3
TRBD2	NA	TRBV28	TRBJ2-1	TGTGCCATCCTAGCGGGCCCGGCTCTTTACAATGAGCAGTTCTTC	CAILAGPALYNEQFF
TRBD1	NA	TRBV3-1	TRBJ1-6	TGTGCCAGCAGCCTTCGACTTGGGACAGCGGGAGGGTCACCCCTCCACTTT	CASSLRLGTAGGSPLHF
NA	NA	TRBV3-1	TRBJ1-2	TGTGCCAGCAGCCAAGTCTCGGGGGGCGGTGGCTACACCTTC	CASSQVSGGGGYTF
TRBD2	few	TRBV20-1	TRBJ2-7	TGCAGTGCTAGAGTTGAACTAGCGGGGGGCGAGCAGTACTTC	CSARVELAGGEQYF
NA	NA	TRBV6-2/TRBV6-3	TRBJ2-1	TGTGCCAGCAGTCGGGGGACACCTTACAATGAGCAGTTCTTC	CASSRGTPYNEQFF
TRBD2	few	TRBV2	TRBJ2-3	TGTGCCACCCGGGGACTAGTCAGCACAGATACGCAGTATTTT	CATRGLVSTDTQYF
NA	many	TRBV27	TRBJ2-7	TGTGCCAGCAGTTTTGGAGGGGCCCTCTACGAGCAGTACTTC	CASSFGGALYEQYF
NA	NA	TRBV12-3/TRBV12-4	TRBJ1-1	TGTGCCAGCGGGGGGGGGCGTGAAGCTTTCTTT	CASGGGREAFF
NA	few	TRBV7-9	TRBJ2-1	TGTGCCAGCAGCTTCGGCGGGCCCGATGGGAATGAGCAGTTCTTC	CASSFGGPDGNEQFF
NA	few	TRBV4-2	TRBJ1-2	TGTGCCAGCAGCCAAGAATCGGCGGGGGGCTATGGCTACACCTTC	CASSQESAGGYGYTF
TRBD1	NA	TRBV29-1	TRBJ1-1	TGCAGCGTGTACAGGGGGTCAAACACTGAAGCTTTCTTT	CSVYRGSNTEAFF
NA	few	TRBV12-3/TRBV12-4	TRBJ2-7	TGTGCCAGCACCGCCCCCTTTAAGGAGCAGTACTTC	CASTAPFKEQYF
TRBD2	NA	TRBV5-1	TRBJ2-2	TGCGCCAGCGGACTAGCGGGCACCGGGGAGCTGTTTTTT	CASGLAGTGELFF
NA	NA	TRBV20-1	TRBJ2-7	TGCAGTGCAACCGGGACTCATTACTACGAGCAGTACTTC	CSATGTHYYEQYF
NA	NA	TRBV7-3	TRBJ2-7	TGTGCCAGCAAGGAGAGTGGGTCCTACGATGAGCAGTACTTC	CASKESGSYDEQYF
NA	few	TRBV7-2	TRBJ1-6	TGTGCCAGCAGTCTTAATTCCCTGAGGTCACCCCTCCACTTT	CASSLNSLRSPLHF
TRBD1	NA	TRBV9	TRBJ1-2	TGTGCCAGCAGCGAGAGGGGGCGGAGTGGCTACACCTTC	CASSERGRSGYTF
NA	NA	TRBV6-5	TRBJ2-1	TGTGCCAGCAGTTACTCGAAGGCGGGGTGGCATGAGCAGTTCTTC	CASSYSKAGWHEQFF
NA	NA	TRBV29-1	TRBJ1-2	TGCAGCGTTGACAGCTATGGCTACACCTTC	CSVDSYGYTF
NA	NA	TRBV4-3	TRBJ1-5	TGCGCCAGCAGCCCCAGTGTCGAAGGGGTCGGCAATCAGCCCCAGCATTTT	CASSPSVEGVGNQPQHF
NA	NA	TRBV11-2	TRBJ2-3	TGTGCCAGCAGCTTCACTACTTGGGACCCACCCAATACGCAGTATTTT	CASSFTTWDPPNTQYF
TRBD1	NA	TRBV5-6	TRBJ2-3	TGTGCCAGCAGCTTGTTGGGACAGACTAGCACAGATACGCAGTATTTT	CASSLLGQTSTDTQYF
NA	NA	TRBV29-1	TRBJ1-5	TGCAGCGTTGCGGCGGGGGGCAATCAGCCCCAGCATTTT	CSVAAGGNQPQHF
TRBD1	few	TRBV6-5	TRBJ1-2	TGTGCCAGCAGAGACAGGGGGGGAGGCTACACCTTC	CASRDRGGGYTF
TRBD1	once	TRBV12-3/TRBV12-4	TRBJ2-1	TGTGCCAGCAGTTTAGGGACAGGGAGCAATGAGCAGTTCTTC	CASSLGTGSNEQFF
NA	NA	TRBV20-1	TRBJ2-7	TGCAGTGCCGGGGGATACGGGACCTACGAGCAGTACTTC	CSAGGYGTYEQYF
TRBD1	few	TRBV12-5	TRBJ1-5	TGTGCTAGTGGTTTGACGGTAGGGACAGGAGGGGGAGTGGCCCAGCATTTT	CASGLTVGTGGGVAQHF
NA	NA	TRBV5-1	TRBJ1-4	TGCGCCAGCAGCAGATCCGGACATGCAACTAATGAAAAACTGTTTTTT	CASSRSGHATNEKLFF
NA	NA	TRBV6-5	TRBJ1-5	TGTGCCAGCAGTTACTCAAGAGGGATCGATCAGCCCCAGCATTTT	CASSYSRGIDQPQHF
NA	few	TRBV5-1	TRBJ2-7	TGCGCCAGCAGCTTTTTAACCGGGTTATTAAGCAACGAGCAGTACTTC	CASSFLTGLLSNEQYF
NA	NA	TRBV30	TRBJ1-5	TGTGCCTGGTCGTTAGGGATAAGCAATCAGCCCCAGCATTTT	CAWSLGISNQPQHF
TRBD2	few	TRBV12-3/TRBV12-4	TRBJ2-5	TGTGCCAGCACCATACTAGCGGGGGCTGAGACCCAGTACTTC	CASTILAGAETQYF
NA	once	TRBV20-1	TRBJ1-2	TGCAGTGCGAACCACCGGGGGACTCTCTATGGCTACACCTTC	CSANHRGTLYGYTF
NA	NA	TRBV7-9	TRBJ2-7	TGTGCCAGCAGCTTAAAGGGAGGCGCCTACGAGCAGTACTTC	CASSLKGGAYEQYF
NA	NA	TRBV28	TRBJ1-5	TGTGCCACCAATGGGCGCCAGGGCCTTGGGAAAGGGCCCCAGCATTTT	CATNGRQGLGKGPQHF
TRBD2	few	TRBV4-3	TRBJ2-7	TGCGCCAGCAGCCAAGAACCGTGGGTAGCGGGACGCTACGAGCAGTACTTC	CASSQEPWVAGRYEQYF
NA	many	TRBV11-2	TRBJ2-7	TGTGCCAGCAGCTATATTGGGTCAGCTTACGAGCAGTACTTC	CASSYIGSAYEQYF
NA	NA	TRBV15	TRBJ2-5	TGTGCCACCAGCAGAGGGTCAACAGTTCAAGAGACCCAGTACTTC	CATSRGSTVQETQYF
NA	NA	TRBV20-1	TRBJ2-1	TGCAGTGCTAGAGGTCCCCCCCAGCGCGAGGGAGGAAACAATGAGCAGTTCTTC	CSARGPPQREGGNNEQFF